The clone carrying this T cell receptor (beta chain) was observed a single time. This sample is part of a study of blood T cell repertoires in COVID-19. TCRdb's table, derived via immunoSEQ multiplex PCR, lists solely in-frame clones and lacks some. The sample has about 150,000 clones; about 74% are singletons. The origin of this receptor is a man between 45 and 60 years old with acute or convalescent COVID-19. Specimen: peripheral blood.

The CDR3 here is CASSLDPQGAGTQYF. CDR3 coding DNA: TGTGCCAGCAGCTTAGACCCTCAGGGGGCCGGTACGCAGTATTTT. J is TRBJ2-3 and V is TRBV7-2; TRBD1 matches at 8 bases. This CDR3 has 15 amino acids. CDR1 is SGHTA, CDR2 FQGNSA, per germline. Unmatched junction bases numbered 8, after V lost 1 base and J lost 8 bases.